One sample yielded the 9 T cell receptor beta chains listed below, sequenced in a study of T cell responses to AZD1222 COVID-19 vaccine. The data were produced by immunoSEQ multiplex PCR, yet TCRdb's version contains in-frame clones alone and is incomplete. The data show around 58,000 clones, with roughly 80% seen just once and more than 8.5% held by the top ten. This material consisted of peripheral blood, taken on day 0 of AZD1222 vaccination. Source of these receptors: an adult in good health.

This clone was counted a few times. The rearrangement joins TRBV11-2 to TRBJ2-7; D is unresolved. The V gene lost 4 bases and the J gene lost 5 bases, with 18 bases spanning the gap. Germline V gene lookup returns CDR1 SGHAT and CDR2 FQNNGV. The CDR3 spans 15 residues. The chain's CDR3 is CASSSRVSSSNEQYF. The CDR3, as DNA: TGTGCCAGCAGCTCTCGCGTATCGTCAAGCAACGAGCAGTACTTC.

V usage is TRBV5-1 and J usage is TRBJ1-5, with unresolved D. V shed 0 bases and J shed 0 bases, with 7 bases lying between them. This CDR3 contains 15 residues. Germline CDR1 reads SGHRS; CDR2 reads YFSETQ. CDR3 sequence (DNA): TGCGCCAGCAGCTTGGGGGGATATAGCAATCAGCCCCAGCATTTT. Its protein is CASSLGGYSNQPQHF.

The rearrangement joins TRBV27 to TRBJ2-7; no firm D call. V lost 3 bases to trimming and J lost 2 bases, with 8 bases between them. The CDR3 covers 13 residues. CDR1 MNHEY and CDR2 SMNVEV come from the germline V gene (reference sequence). CDR3 coding DNA: TGTGCCAGCAGTTTTGGGCAGGCCTACGAGCAGTACTTC. It encodes CASSFGQAYEQYF.

V usage is TRBV5-1 and J usage is TRBJ1-6, with 8 bases aligning to TRBD1. Germline assignment: CDR1 SGHRS and CDR2 YFSETQ. Trimming removed 6 bases from V and 8 bases from J; junction bases left unmatched: 4. This CDR3 has 13 residues. The CDR3 sequence: CASTDRADSPLHF. In DNA form, the CDR3 reads TGCGCCAGCACGGACAGGGCGGATTCACCCCTCCACTTT.

The chain employs TRBV12-3 or TRBV12-4 and TRBJ1-1; the D gene is possibly TRBD1 (6 bases). CDR3 length: 13 amino acids. Trimming took 6 bases from V and 4 from J, leaving 12 bases between them. The CDR3 here is CASSILRGTEAFF. CDR3 DNA sequence: TGTGCCAGCAGCATACTCAGGGGCACTGAAGCTTTCTTT.

This clone came up once. J is TRBJ1-3 and V is TRBV6-5; the D is unclear. Per germline, CDR1 MNHEY and CDR2 SVGAGI. The V and J ends lost 5 bases and 0 bases respectively, with 5 bases between them. This CDR3 comprises 13 residues. CDR3 bases: TGTGCCAGCAGTACCTTCTCTGGAAACACCATATATTTT. Its translation: CASSTFSGNTIYF.

This clone has more than one count but fewer than ten. The chain joins TRBV7-6 to TRBJ2-3; 11 bases are shared with TRBD2. Trimming took 4 bases from V and 0 from J; bases not matched to a gene: 3. This CDR3 is built from 16 residues. The germline gives CDR1 SGHVS, CDR2 FNYEAQ. The CDR3 region is CASSSRTSGSTDTQYF. The CDR3 DNA sequence: TGTGCCAGCAGCTCGAGGACTAGCGGGAGCACAGATACGCAGTATTTT.

In this sample, this clone turned up once. The chain combines TRBV7-8 with TRBJ2-7, with a tentative D call TRBD1 (6 bases). The germline V gene encodes CDR1 SGHVS and CDR2 FQNEAQ. This CDR3 is built from 14 residues. Trimming pared 5 bases from V and 2 bases from J, leaving 13 bases between. The CDR3 spells CASSVPGTPYEQYF. In DNA form, the CDR3 reads TGTGCCAGCAGCGTCCCGGGGACACCCTACGAGCAGTACTTC.

This clone has just one count. V gene TRBV6-2 or TRBV6-3 combines with J gene TRBJ1-5; 8 bases fit TRBD1. CDR3 length: 15 residues. V dropped 6 bases and J dropped 0; count of bases not matched to a gene: 4. The germline gives CDR1 MNHEY, CDR2 SVGEGT. CDR3 sequence reads: CASSRTGNSNQPQHF. The CDR3 region has the DNA TGTGCCAGCAGCAGGACAGGGAATAGCAATCAGCCCCAGCATTTT.